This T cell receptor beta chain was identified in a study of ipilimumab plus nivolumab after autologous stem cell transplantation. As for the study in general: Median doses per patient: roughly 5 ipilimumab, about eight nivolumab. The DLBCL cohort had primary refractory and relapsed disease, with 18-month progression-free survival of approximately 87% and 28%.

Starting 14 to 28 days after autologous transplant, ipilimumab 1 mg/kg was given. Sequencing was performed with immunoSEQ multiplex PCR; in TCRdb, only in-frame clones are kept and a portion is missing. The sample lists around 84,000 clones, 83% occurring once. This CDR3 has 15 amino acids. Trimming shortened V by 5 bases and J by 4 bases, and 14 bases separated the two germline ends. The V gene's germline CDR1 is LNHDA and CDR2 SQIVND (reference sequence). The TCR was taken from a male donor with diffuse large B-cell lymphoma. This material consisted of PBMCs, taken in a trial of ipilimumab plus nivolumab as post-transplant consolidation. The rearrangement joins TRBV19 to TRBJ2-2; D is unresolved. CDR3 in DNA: TGTGCCAGTAGTGGGTGGCCGGGTTCCACCGGGGAGCTGTTTTTT. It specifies CASSGWPGSTGELFF. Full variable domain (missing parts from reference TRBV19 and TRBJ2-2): DGGITQSPKYLFRKEGQNVTLSCEQNLNHDAMYWYRQDPGQGLRLIYYSQIVNDFQKGDIAEGYSVSREKKESFPLTVTSAQKNPTAFYLCASSGWPGSTGELFFGEGSRLTVL.